The entry below gives a single TCR beta chain sequence along with its context. The antigen is undetermined. Time point indicated: persistent/refractory GD, antithyroid drugs over 5 years with positive TRAb. From RNA extracted from PBMCs, the TCR library was made. From each patient, 8 to 10 milliliters of peripheral blood was drawn and collected into an EDTA anticoagulant tube. This entry comes from a study of regulatory T cells in long-lasting Graves disease. Germline V lookup: CDR1 SGHRS, CDR2 YFSETQ. This CDR3 comprises 14 residues. Germline trimming cut 6 bases from V and 3 bases from J; bases unmatched to any gene: 9. The study, taken as a whole, reports: Favoring TRBV28, TRBJ1-2 and TRBJ2-5 was a feature seen in persistent disease. Persistent Graves' cases showed lower TCR diversity than newly diagnosed cases.

Library construction for TCR beta used iRepertoire HTBI primers and Arm-PCR of CDR3 regions. Via MiXCR, TCRdb re-called the multiplex PCR reads, giving one row per CDR3 protein. The sample holds around 500,000 distinct CDR3 sequences; roughly 20% are singletons and the top ten take 6.5% to 8%. The chain employs TRBV5-1 and TRBJ2-7; TRBD1 matches 7 bases. The source of this sequence is a female donor with Graves disease. The input for sequencing was peripheral blood mononuclear cells (PBMCs), taken when the disease was refractory, from a patient treated with antithyroid drugs. CDR3 in DNA: TGCGCCAGCACCCAAATAGGGGGCGGCTACGAGCAGTACTTC. Translation: CASTQIGGGYEQYF.